This TCR beta chain was captured by sequencing in a study of T cells in localized non-small cell lung cancer. Study-level findings and limits: There was higher T cell clonality in uninvolved adjacent lung than in tumor, and it was highest there. Among the top 100 tumor clones, a median approximately 60 appeared in adjacent lung.

CDR1 is SGHTA and CDR2 is FQGNSA in the germline V gene. CDR3 length: 16 residues. Trimming removed 5 bases from V and 2 bases from J; junction bases left unmatched: 8. The method was immunoSEQ multiplex PCR; TCRdb's version includes in-frame clones alone and lacks a portion of them. Of roughly 35,000 clones listed, 91% are singletons. Concerning this clone: No antigen is known for it.

The sequence was obtained from a female donor older than 55 with stage II lung adenocarcinoma. This chain links TRBV7-2 with TRBJ2-2, with 7 bases aligning to TRBD1. The source was peripheral blood mononuclear cells, collected before any cancer treatment. The CDR3 sequence is CASSRWDSVNTGELFF. DNA of the CDR3: TGTGCCAGCAGCCGATGGGACAGCGTCAACACCGGGGAGCTGTTTTTT.